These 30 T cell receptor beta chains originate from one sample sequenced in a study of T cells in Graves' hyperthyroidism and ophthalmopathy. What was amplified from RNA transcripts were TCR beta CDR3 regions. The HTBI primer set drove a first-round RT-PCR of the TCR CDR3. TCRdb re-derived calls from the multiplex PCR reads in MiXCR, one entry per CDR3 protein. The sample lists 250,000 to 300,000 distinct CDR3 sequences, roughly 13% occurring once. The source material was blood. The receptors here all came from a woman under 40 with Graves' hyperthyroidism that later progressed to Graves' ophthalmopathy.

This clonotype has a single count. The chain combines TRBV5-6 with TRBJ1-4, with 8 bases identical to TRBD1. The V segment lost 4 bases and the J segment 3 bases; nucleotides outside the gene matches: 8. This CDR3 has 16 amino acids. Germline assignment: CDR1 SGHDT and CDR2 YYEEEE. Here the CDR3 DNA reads TGTGCCAGCAGCAGGACAGGGAGAGCCCCTAATGAAAAACTGTTTTTT. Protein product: CASSRTGRAPNEKLFF.

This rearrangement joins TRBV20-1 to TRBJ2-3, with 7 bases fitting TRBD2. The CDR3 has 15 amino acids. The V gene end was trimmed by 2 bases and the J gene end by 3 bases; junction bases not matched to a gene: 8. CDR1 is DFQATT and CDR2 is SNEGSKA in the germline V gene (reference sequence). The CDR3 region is CSARQAGNGTDTQYF. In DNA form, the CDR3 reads TGCAGTGCTAGACAAGCGGGGAATGGGACAGATACGCAGTATTTT.

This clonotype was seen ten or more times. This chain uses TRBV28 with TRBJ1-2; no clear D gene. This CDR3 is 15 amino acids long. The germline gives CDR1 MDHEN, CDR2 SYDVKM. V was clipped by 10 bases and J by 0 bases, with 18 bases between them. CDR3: CATYRARTSNYGYTF. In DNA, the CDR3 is TGTGCCACCTATCGGGCCCGTACCTCTAACTATGGCTACACCTTC.

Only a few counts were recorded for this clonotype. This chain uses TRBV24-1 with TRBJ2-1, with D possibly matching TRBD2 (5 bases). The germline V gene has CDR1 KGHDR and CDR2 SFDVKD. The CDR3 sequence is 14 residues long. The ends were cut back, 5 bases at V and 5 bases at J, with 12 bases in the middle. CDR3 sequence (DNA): TGTGCCACCAGTGTAGGACTGCGGAACAATGAGCAGTTCTTC. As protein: CATSVGLRNNEQFF.

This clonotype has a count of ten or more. As DNA, the CDR3 is TGTGCCAGCTCCCCTGGACAGGGGGCGCGTTACGAGCAGTACTTC. Protein product: CASSPGQGARYEQYF. V usage is TRBV18 and J usage is TRBJ2-7, with 11 positions matching TRBD1. Per the germline V gene, CDR1 is KGHSH and CDR2 is LQKENI. CDR3 length: 15 residues. The V and J ends lost 6 bases and 4 bases, in that order; junction bases with no gene match: 8.

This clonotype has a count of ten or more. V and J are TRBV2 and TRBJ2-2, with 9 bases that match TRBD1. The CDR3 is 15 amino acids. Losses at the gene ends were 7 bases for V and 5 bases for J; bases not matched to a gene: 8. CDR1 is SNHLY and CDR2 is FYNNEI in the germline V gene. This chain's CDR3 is CASTKDRGDTGELFF. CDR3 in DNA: TGTGCCAGCACCAAGGACAGGGGAGATACCGGGGAGCTGTTTTTT.

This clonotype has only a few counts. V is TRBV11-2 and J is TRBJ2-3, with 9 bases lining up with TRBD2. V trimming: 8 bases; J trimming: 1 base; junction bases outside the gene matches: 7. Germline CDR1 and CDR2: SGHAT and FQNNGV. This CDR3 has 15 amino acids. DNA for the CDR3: TGTGCCAGCTCAGCTAGCGGGATGGGCACAGATACGCAGTATTTT. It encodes CASSASGMGTDTQYF.

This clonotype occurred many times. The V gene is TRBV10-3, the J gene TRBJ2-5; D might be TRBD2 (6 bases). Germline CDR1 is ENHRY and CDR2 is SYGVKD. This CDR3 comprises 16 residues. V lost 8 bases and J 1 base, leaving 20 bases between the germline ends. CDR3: CAIAEGGTPPQETQYF. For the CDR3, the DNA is TGTGCCATCGCTGAGGGCGGGACGCCCCCCCAAGAGACCCAGTACTTC.

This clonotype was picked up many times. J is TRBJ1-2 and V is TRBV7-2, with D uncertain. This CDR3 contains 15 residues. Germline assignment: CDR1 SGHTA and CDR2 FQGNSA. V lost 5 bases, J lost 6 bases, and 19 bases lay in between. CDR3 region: CASSAQALGGDGYTF. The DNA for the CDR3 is TGTGCCAGCAGCGCCCAGGCCCTAGGAGGCGATGGCTACACCTTC.

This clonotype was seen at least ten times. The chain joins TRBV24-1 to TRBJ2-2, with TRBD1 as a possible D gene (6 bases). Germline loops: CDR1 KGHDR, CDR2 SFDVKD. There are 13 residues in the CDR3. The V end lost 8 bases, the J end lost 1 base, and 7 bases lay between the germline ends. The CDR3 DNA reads TGTGCCACCAAGGACAGGAACACCGGGGAGCTGTTTTTT. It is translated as CATKDRNTGELFF.

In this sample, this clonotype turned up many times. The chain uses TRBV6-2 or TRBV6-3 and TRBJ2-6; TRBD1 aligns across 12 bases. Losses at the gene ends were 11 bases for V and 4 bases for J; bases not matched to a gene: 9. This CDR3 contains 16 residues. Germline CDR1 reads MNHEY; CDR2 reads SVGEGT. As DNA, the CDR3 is TGTGCCGGGGGGACAGGGGGCGCCTCGGGGGCCAACGTCCTGACTTTC. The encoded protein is CAGGTGGASGANVLTF.

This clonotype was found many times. CDR3: CASSHSAKRESAGELFF. CDR3 bases: TGTGCCAGCAGCCATAGTGCGAAGCGGGAGAGCGCCGGGGAGCTGTTTTTT. The chain employs TRBV3-1 and TRBJ2-2; 8 bases align to TRBD2. The CDR3 sequence is 17 residues long. The trim removed 3 bases at V and 6 bases at J, leaving 12 bases unmatched. CDR1 and CDR2 from the germline V gene are LGHDT and YNNKEL (reference sequence).

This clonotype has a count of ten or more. CDR3 nucleotide sequence: TGTGCCAGCAGTCCTGAGTTGAACACTGAAGCTTTCTTT. Translated, it gives CASSPELNTEAFF. The rearrangement uses TRBV12-3 or TRBV12-4 and TRBJ1-1; D unclear. V shed 5 bases and J shed 0 bases, with 7 bases lying between them. This CDR3 comprises 13 residues.

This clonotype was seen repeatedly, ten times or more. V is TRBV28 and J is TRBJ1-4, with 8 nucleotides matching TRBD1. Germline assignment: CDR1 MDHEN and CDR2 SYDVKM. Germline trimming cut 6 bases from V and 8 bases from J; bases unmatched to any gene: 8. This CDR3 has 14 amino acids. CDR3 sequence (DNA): TGTGCCAGCAGCTCGGACAGGGCGGAGGAAAAACTGTTTTTT. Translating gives CASSSDRAEEKLFF.

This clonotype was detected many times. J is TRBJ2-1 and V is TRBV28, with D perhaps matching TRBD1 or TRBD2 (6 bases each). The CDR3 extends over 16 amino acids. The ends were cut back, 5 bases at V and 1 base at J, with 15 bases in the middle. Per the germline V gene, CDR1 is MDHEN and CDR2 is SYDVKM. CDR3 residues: CASSPGGLWSYNEQFF. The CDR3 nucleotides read TGTGCCAGCAGTCCCGGGGGCCTATGGTCCTACAATGAGCAGTTCTTC.

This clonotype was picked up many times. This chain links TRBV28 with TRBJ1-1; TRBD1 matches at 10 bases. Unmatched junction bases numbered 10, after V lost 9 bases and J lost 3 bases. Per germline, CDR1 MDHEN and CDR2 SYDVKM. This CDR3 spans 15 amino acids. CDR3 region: CASVDRGRWDTEAFF. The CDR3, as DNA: TGTGCCAGTGTTGACAGGGGGCGGTGGGACACTGAAGCTTTCTTT.

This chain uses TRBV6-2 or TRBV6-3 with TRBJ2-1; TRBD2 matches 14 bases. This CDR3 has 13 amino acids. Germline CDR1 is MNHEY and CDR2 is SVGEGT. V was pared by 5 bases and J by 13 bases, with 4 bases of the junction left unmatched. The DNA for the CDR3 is TGTGCCAGCAGTGGGACTAGCGGGAGAGGACAGTTCTTC. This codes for CASSGTSGRGQFF.

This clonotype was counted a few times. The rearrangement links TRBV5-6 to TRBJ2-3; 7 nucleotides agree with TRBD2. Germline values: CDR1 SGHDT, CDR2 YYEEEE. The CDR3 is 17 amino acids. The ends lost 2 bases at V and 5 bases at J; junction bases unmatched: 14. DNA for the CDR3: TGTGCCAGCAGCTTATTCGGGGGGACTCCCGTAGGAGATACGCAGTATTTT. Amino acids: CASSLFGGTPVGDTQYF.

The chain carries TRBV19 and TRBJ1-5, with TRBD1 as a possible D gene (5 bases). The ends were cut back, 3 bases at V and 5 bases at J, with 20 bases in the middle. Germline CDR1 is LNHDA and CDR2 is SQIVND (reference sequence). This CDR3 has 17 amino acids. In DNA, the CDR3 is TGTGCCAGTAGTATGGAGCATGGGACGCCGTTCTATCAGCCCCAGCATTTT. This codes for CASSMEHGTPFYQPQHF.

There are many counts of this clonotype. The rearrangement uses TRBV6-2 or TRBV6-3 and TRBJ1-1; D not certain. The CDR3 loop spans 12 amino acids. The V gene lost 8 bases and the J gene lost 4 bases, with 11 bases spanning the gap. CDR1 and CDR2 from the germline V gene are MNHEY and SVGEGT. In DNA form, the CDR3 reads TGTGCCAGCGCCGGGGTGTTCACTGAAGCTTTCTTT. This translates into CASAGVFTEAFF.

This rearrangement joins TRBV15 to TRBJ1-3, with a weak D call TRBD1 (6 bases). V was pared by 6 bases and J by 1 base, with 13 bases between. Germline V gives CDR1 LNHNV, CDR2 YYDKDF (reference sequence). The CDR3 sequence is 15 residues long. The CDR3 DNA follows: TGTGCCACCAGTCCTACAGGGCGATCTGGAAACACCATATATTTT. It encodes CATSPTGRSGNTIYF.

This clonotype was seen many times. The CDR3 DNA reads as TGCAGTGCTAGCGGGAGGTCCTCCTACGAGCAGTACTTC. It specifies CSASGRSSYEQYF. The V and J genes are TRBV20-1 and TRBJ2-7; 7 nucleotides line up with TRBD2. Germline V lookup: CDR1 DFQATT, CDR2 SNEGSKA (reference sequence). Trimming took 3 bases from V and 0 from J; bases not matched to a gene: 2. This CDR3 comprises 13 residues.

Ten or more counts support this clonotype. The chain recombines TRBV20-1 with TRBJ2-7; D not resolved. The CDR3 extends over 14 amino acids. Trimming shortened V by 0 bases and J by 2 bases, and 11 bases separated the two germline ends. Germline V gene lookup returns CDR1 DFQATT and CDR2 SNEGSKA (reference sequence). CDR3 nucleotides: TGCAGTGCTAGAGATCCGTCTAACACCTACGAGCAGTACTTC. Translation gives CSARDPSNTYEQYF.

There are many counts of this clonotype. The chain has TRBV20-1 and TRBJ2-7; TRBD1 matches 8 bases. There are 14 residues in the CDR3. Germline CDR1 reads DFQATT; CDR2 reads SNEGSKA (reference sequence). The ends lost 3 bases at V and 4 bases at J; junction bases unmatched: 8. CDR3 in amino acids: CSASTGDRGYEQYF. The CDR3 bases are TGCAGTGCTAGTACTGGAGACAGGGGTTACGAGCAGTACTTC.

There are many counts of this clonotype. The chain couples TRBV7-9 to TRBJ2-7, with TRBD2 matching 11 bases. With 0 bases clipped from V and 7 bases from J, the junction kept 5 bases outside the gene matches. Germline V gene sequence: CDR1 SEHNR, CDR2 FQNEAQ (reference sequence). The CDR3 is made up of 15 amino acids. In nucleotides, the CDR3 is TGTGCCAGCAGCTTAGCACTAGCGGGAGTGGGGGAGCAGTACTTC. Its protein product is CASSLALAGVGEQYF.

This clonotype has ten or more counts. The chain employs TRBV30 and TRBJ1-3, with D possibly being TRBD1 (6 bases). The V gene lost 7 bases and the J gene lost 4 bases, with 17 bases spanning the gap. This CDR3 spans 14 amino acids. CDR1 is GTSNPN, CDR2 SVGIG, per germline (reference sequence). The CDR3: CALQPQGPGNTIYF. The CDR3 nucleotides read TGTGCCTTACAACCACAGGGACCAGGAAACACCATATATTTT.

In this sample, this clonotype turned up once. Here the CDR3 reads CASSQRRAGPHEQYF. In DNA, the CDR3 is TGCGCCAGCAGCCAAAGGCGCGCCGGACCCCACGAGCAGTACTTC. V gene TRBV4-3 combines with J gene TRBJ2-7; D is unresolved. Trimming shortened V by 2 bases and J by 5 bases, and 16 bases separated the two germline ends. Germline-derived CDR1 and CDR2 are LGHNA and YSLEER. This CDR3 is 15 amino acids long.

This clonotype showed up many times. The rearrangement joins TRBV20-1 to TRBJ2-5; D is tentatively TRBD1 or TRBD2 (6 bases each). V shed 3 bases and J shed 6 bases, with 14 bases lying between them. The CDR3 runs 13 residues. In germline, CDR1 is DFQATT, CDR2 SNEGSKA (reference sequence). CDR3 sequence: CSASRLGGQTQYF. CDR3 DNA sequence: TGCAGTGCTAGTCGCCTAGGGGGGCAGACCCAGTACTTC.

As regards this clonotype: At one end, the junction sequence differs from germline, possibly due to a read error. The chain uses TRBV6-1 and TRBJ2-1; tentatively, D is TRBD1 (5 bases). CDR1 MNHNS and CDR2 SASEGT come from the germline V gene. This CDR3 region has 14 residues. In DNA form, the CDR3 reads TGTGCCAGCAGTGATGGAAACAGGTACAATGAGGAGTTCTTC. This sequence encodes CASSDGNRYNEEFF.

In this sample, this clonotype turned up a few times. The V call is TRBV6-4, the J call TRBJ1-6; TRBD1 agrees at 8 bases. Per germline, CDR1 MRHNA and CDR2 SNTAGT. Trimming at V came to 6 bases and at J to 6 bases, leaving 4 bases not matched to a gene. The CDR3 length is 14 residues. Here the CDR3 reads CASRVDRVNSPLHF. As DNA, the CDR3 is TGTGCCAGCAGGGTGGACAGGGTTAATTCACCCCTCCACTTT.